The 27 T cell receptor beta chains presented below share a single source sample, sequenced in a study of persistence of HIV-infected CD4 T cells. The immunoSEQ assay was version 4, run in survey mode. Generated by immunoSEQ multiplex PCR, the TCRdb table keeps only in-frame clones and is missing some. The table shows thousands of clones, with approximately 82% occurring only once. Antigen specificity for these receptors is unknown. The stimulus was an HIV-1 Gag 15-mer peptide pool, roughly 1 ug/peptide/mL. Sorting of responding CD4+ T cells relied on upregulated CD40 ligand together with CD69. Sample: CD4+ T cells sorted from PBMCs after approximately 19-hour stimulation, taken from a patient who received antiretroviral therapy. These receptors originate from an adult woman with HIV who was CMV-seropositive.

This clone has a single count. The chain links TRBV5-1 to TRBJ1-1; D gene unclear. In germline, CDR1 is SGHRS, CDR2 YFSETQ. This CDR3 spans 11 amino acids. V was cut by 2 bases and J by 7 bases, with 6 bases left in between. In nucleotides, the CDR3 is TGCGCCAGCAGCTTTTATGGTGAAGCTTTCTTT. It encodes CASSFYGEAFF.

The chain employs TRBV10-3 and TRBJ2-5; 9 bases are shared with TRBD1. CDR1 is ENHRY, CDR2 SYGVKD, per germline. V was pared by 2 bases and J by 3 bases, with 1 base of the junction left unmatched. This CDR3 is 14 amino acids long. The CDR3 spells CAISEGQGKETQYF. In DNA, the CDR3 is TGTGCCATCAGTGAGGGACAGGGGAAAGAGACCCAGTACTTC.

As to this clone: This sample includes further DNA sequences coding for the same CDR3. The chain couples TRBV30 to TRBJ1-1, with D possibly being TRBD1 (6 bases). The CDR3 length is 13 residues. Trimming removed 3 bases at V and 1 base at J, with 9 bases between. Germline lookup yields CDR1 GTSNPN and CDR2 SVGIG (reference sequence). CDR3 residues: CAWRQGQNTEAFF. CDR3 DNA sequence: TGTGCCTGGAGGCAGGGACAGAACACTGAAGCTTTCTTT. The full variable domain, in which reference TRBV30 and TRBJ1-1 provide the parts outside the CDR3, is SQTIHQWPATLVQPVGSPLSLECTVEGTSNPNLYWYRQAAGRGLQLLFYSVGIGQISSEVPQNLSASRPQDRQFILSSKKLLLSDSGFYLCAWRQGQNTEAFFGQGTRLTVV.

The V gene is TRBV6-1, the J gene TRBJ2-1, with D perhaps TRBD1 or TRBD2 (5 bases each). This CDR3 comprises 19 residues. V gave up 2 bases and J gave up 4 bases, with 24 bases separating them. Germline CDR1 is MNHNS and CDR2 is SASEGT. The CDR3 region has the DNA TGTGCCAGCAGTGAACTGGGGACCTTTGGGGCAGTACCTTACAATGAGCAGTTCTTC. Translated: CASSELGTFGAVPYNEQFF.

V and J are TRBV5-1 and TRBJ2-1; no reliable D call. The germline V gene has CDR1 SGHRS and CDR2 YFSETQ. This CDR3 region has 14 residues. Trimming removed 5 bases at V and 5 bases at J, with 14 bases between. In nucleotides, the CDR3 is TGCGCCAGCAGTCCGACACCCAATGACAATGAGCAGTTCTTC. Its translation: CASSPTPNDNEQFF.

This chain joins TRBV7-8 and TRBJ1-4, with D tentatively TRBD1 (5 bases). Between the trimmed V and J ends, which lost 1 base and 0 bases, there was a span of 12 bases. There are 17 residues in the CDR3. The germline gives CDR1 SGHVS, CDR2 FQNEAQ. The CDR3 DNA follows: TGTGCCAGCAGCTTAGGACAGCTTCGAACAACTAATGAAAAACTGTTTTTT. It translates to CASSLGQLRTTNEKLFF.

V gene TRBV12-3 or TRBV12-4 combines with J gene TRBJ1-4; D perhaps matches TRBD1 (5 bases). Between the trimmed V and J ends, which lost 0 bases and 10 bases, there was a span of 6 bases. CDR3 size: 12 residues. For the CDR3, the DNA is TGTGCCAGCAGTTTAGCGGGGGGAAAACTGTTTTTT. Protein: CASSLAGGKLFF.

The chain employs TRBV7-2 and TRBJ2-1, with 7 bases lining up with TRBD2. This CDR3 comprises 14 residues. The V gene's germline CDR1 is SGHTA and CDR2 FQGNSA. V gave up 4 bases and J gave up 7 bases; unmatched junction bases: 7. In nucleotides, the CDR3 is TGTGCCAGCAGCTCCTGGACTAGTTCTAATGAGCAGTTCTTC. Its protein product is CASSSWTSSNEQFF.

The chain employs TRBV2 and TRBJ1-6, with 7 bases matching TRBD1. The CDR3 is made up of 14 amino acids. The V and J ends lost 6 bases and 7 bases, in that order; junction bases with no gene match: 6. The germline CDR1 and CDR2 sequences are SNHLY and FYNNEI. For the CDR3, the DNA is TGTGCCAGCAGAGGGGGGACAGCGAATTCACCCCTCCACTTT. Its translation: CASRGGTANSPLHF.

CDR3 residues: CAWSVRGLGANTQYF. Written as DNA, the CDR3 is TGTGCCTGGAGTGTGCGAGGGTTGGGTGCAAATACGCAGTATTTT. J is TRBJ2-3 and V is TRBV30, with D maybe TRBD2 (5 bases). Trimming pared 0 bases from V and 7 bases from J, leaving 17 bases between. The CDR3 consists of 15 residues. Germline loops: CDR1 GTSNPN, CDR2 SVGIG (reference sequence).

The chain joins TRBV9 to TRBJ1-6; D not certain. V was cut by 5 bases and J by 5 bases, with 11 bases left in between. This CDR3 region has 14 residues. Germline V gives CDR1 SGDLS, CDR2 YYNGEE. CDR3 coding DNA: TGTGCCAGCAGTACCTTATTAAATAATTCACCCCTCCACTTT. Its protein product is CASSTLLNNSPLHF.

The rearrangement links TRBV7-8 to TRBJ1-5; 7 bases align to TRBD1. Trimming cost V 1 base and J 6 bases; bases outside gene matches: 3. The germline V gene has CDR1 SGHVS and CDR2 FQNEAQ. This CDR3 has 14 amino acids. CDR3 loop: CASSLGWTGQPQHF. The CDR3 DNA reads TGTGCCAGCAGCTTAGGGTGGACAGGTCAGCCCCAGCATTTT.

The chain carries TRBV7-9 and TRBJ1-5; D remains unclear. This CDR3 contains 15 residues. The germline V gene has CDR1 SEHNR and CDR2 FQNEAQ (reference sequence). V lost 0 bases and J lost 2, with 8 bases in between. The CDR3 here is CASSLAGSGNQPQHF. The CDR3 DNA is TGTGCCAGCAGCTTAGCGGGCAGTGGCAATCAGCCCCAGCATTTT.

The chain employs TRBV7-2 and TRBJ1-5; D gene uncertain. The CDR3 runs to 13 residues. V was trimmed by 7 bases and J by 6 bases, leaving 13 bases between them. The germline V gene has CDR1 SGHTA and CDR2 FQGNSA. As DNA, the CDR3 is TGTGCCAGCAACTTTGACATAAGTCAGCCCCAGCATTTT. Its translation: CASNFDISQPQHF.

This clone has only one observation. The chain's CDR3 is CASSALGYEKLFF. The CDR3, as DNA: TGTGCCAGCAGCGCCCTCGGATATGAAAAACTGTTTTTT. The V call is TRBV5-4, the J call TRBJ1-4, with D unclear. Trimming removed 4 bases at V and 6 bases at J, with 10 bases between. Germline V lookup: CDR1 SGHNT, CDR2 YYREEE (reference sequence). This CDR3 region has 13 residues.

This rearrangement joins TRBV28 to TRBJ2-5, with D hard to call. V shed 4 bases and J shed 4 bases, with 7 bases lying between them. The germline V gene encodes CDR1 MDHEN and CDR2 SYDVKM. The CDR3 is 12 residues long. CDR3 nucleotides: TGTGCCAGCAGTTCCAATCGAGAGACCCAGTACTTC. Encoded protein: CASSSNRETQYF.

The chain links TRBV4-3 to TRBJ1-2, with 8 bases aligning to TRBD1. Trimming took 2 bases from V and 4 from J; bases not matched to a gene: 3. The CDR3 spans 14 residues. The germline V gene encodes CDR1 LGHNA and CDR2 YSLEER. CDR3 nucleotide sequence: TGCGCCAGCAGCCAATCGACAGGGGTCTATGGCTACACCTTC. Encoded protein: CASSQSTGVYGYTF.

The V gene is TRBV4-3, the J gene TRBJ2-3, with 7 bases aligning to TRBD2. The CDR3 runs 15 residues. CDR1 and CDR2 from the germline V gene are LGHNA and YSLEER. The junction had 7 bases not matched to a gene; V was cut back by 1 base and J by 6 bases. CDR3 coding DNA: TGCGCCAGCAGCCAAGGTGAAAGGGGAGGGGATACGCAGTATTTT. Translating it yields CASSQGERGGDTQYF.

The chain recombines TRBV5-6 with TRBJ2-5, with TRBD1 matching 8 bases. Trimming at V came to 4 bases and at J to 5 bases, leaving 7 bases not matched to a gene. The CDR3 is 14 residues long. Germline lookup yields CDR1 SGHDT and CDR2 YYEEEE. CDR3 DNA: TGTGCCAGCAGCGGACCCAGGGGGCCGGAGACCCAGTACTTC. Its translation: CASSGPRGPETQYF.

This chain joins TRBV2 and TRBJ1-3; no clear D. The germline V gene encodes CDR1 SNHLY and CDR2 FYNNEI. This CDR3 has 13 residues. The ends were cut back, 5 bases at V and 2 bases at J, with 7 bases in the middle. CDR3 residues: CASSRSAGNTIYF. CDR3 bases: TGTGCCAGCAGTCGGTCAGCTGGAAACACCATATATTTT.

This rearrangement joins TRBV5-1 to TRBJ2-1, with 8 positions matching TRBD1. This CDR3 is built from 15 residues. V was clipped by 7 bases and J by 6 bases; unmatched bases: 12. Germline loops: CDR1 SGHRS, CDR2 YFSETQ. The CDR3 reads CASARGQGALNEQFF. The CDR3 nucleotides are TGCGCCAGCGCCCGGGGGCAGGGGGCGCTCAATGAGCAGTTCTTC.

This clone appeared a few times. The chain joins TRBV25-1 to TRBJ1-2; the D is unclear. The CDR3 spans 17 residues. Trimming cost V 3 bases and J 0 bases, with 17 bases left between them. Germline V gene sequence: CDR1 MGHDK, CDR2 SYGVNS. CDR3 sequence reads: CASSEAPELQANYGYTF. The CDR3, as DNA: TGTGCCAGCAGTGAGGCACCAGAACTCCAAGCTAACTATGGCTACACCTTC.

V is TRBV12-3 or TRBV12-4 and J is TRBJ1-2, with D perhaps TRBD1 (5 bases). V was shortened by 6 bases and J by 6 bases, with 14 bases between the two germline ends. The CDR3 length is 13 residues. CDR3 bases: TGTGCCAGCAGCCGGGACCGAGGCCATGGCTACACCTTC. This codes for CASSRDRGHGYTF.

The chain links TRBV28 to TRBJ1-5, with D perhaps matching TRBD1 (5 bases). Germline V gives CDR1 MDHEN, CDR2 SYDVKM. This CDR3 spans 16 amino acids. Deletions cut 4 bases from V and 0 bases from J, with 13 bases between. CDR3 coding DNA: TGTGCCAGCAGTTCACCCTTTACAGGTAGCAATCAGCCCCAGCATTTT. Encoded protein: CASSSPFTGSNQPQHF. Full variable domain (remainder filled in from reference TRBV28 and TRBJ1-5): DVKVTQSSRYLVKRTGEKVFLECVQDMDHENMFWYRQDPGLGLRLIYFSYDVKMKEKGDIPEGYSVSREKKERFSLILESASTNQTSMYLCASSSPFTGSNQPQHFGDGTRLSIL.

This chain uses TRBV9 with TRBJ2-1, with D unclear. The V gene's germline CDR1 is SGDLS and CDR2 YYNGEE. This CDR3 region has 15 residues. V gave up 0 bases and J gave up 0 bases, with 7 bases separating them. DNA of the CDR3: TGTGCCAGCAGCGTAGCCGGATACTCCTACAATGAGCAGTTCTTC. Its protein product is CASSVAGYSYNEQFF.

V gene TRBV2 combines with J gene TRBJ2-5; the D gene is possibly TRBD2 (5 bases). This CDR3 has 11 amino acids. Trimming removed 6 bases from V and 7 bases from J, with 9 bases in between. CDR1 is SNHLY, CDR2 FYNNEI, per germline. As DNA, the CDR3 is TGTGCCAGCAGGACTAAGGGGACCCAGTACTTC. Protein sequence: CASRTKGTQYF.

V is TRBV14 and J is TRBJ1-1, with D perhaps matching TRBD1 (6 bases). Germline V gene data show CDR1 as SGHDN and CDR2 as FVKESK. V was clipped by 1 base and J by 5 bases, with 11 bases between them. The CDR3 length is 14 residues. The CDR3 coding sequence is TGTGCCAGCAGCCAAGTGGGGGGGCGGACTGAAGCTTTCTTT. This encodes CASSQVGGRTEAFF.